This T cell receptor beta chain was identified during a study of lymphopenia after photon versus proton radiotherapy. Whole-study results and caveats: Oligoclonal CD8+ Temra expansion after nadir drove photon patients' diversity drop.

The CDR3 loop spans 13 amino acids. From germline, CDR1 is LGHNA and CDR2 YSLEER. The V and J ends lost 4 bases and 6 bases, in that order; junction bases with no gene match: 5. TCRdb's table, derived via immunoSEQ multiplex PCR, lists solely in-frame clones and lacks some. Of roughly 30,000 clones in the sample, 90% were seen once. Details on this clone: The antigen is undetermined.

This receptor was identified in a woman aged 50 to 60 with pancreatic cancer. The gene calls are TRBV4-3 and TRBJ2-7; 8 bases fit TRBD2. The material sequenced was peripheral blood, taken from a patient treated with photon-based radiotherapy. The CDR3 loop is CASSLGLASEQYF. The CDR3, as DNA: TGCGCCAGCAGCCTCGGACTAGCAAGCGAGCAGTACTTC.